These 20 T cell receptor beta chains were sequenced from one sample in a study of human T cells and chemical hapten exposure. In TCRdb, the RACE reads were re-called with MiXCR into one record per CDR3 protein. The sample lists approximately 320,000 distinct CDR3 sequences, around 5.5% occurring once. The time point is: pre-sensitization, week 0. Treatment specified: therapeutic diphenylcyclopropenone sensitization with weekly scalp DPC. Sample: whole blood, taken in connection with sensitization to the hapten diphenylcyclopropenone (DPC). These receptors were taken from a woman younger than 30 with alopecia areata. Some clones in this sample may be carry-over from other donors' samples.

This clonotype was seen repeatedly, ten times or more. The chain recombines TRBV20-1 with TRBJ1-5, with no clear D. This CDR3 spans 11 amino acids. With 0 bases removed from V and 11 bases from J, the gap between germline ends came to 8 bases. Germline values: CDR1 DFQATT, CDR2 SNEGSKA (reference sequence). The chain's CDR3 is CSARDSQAQHF. In DNA, the CDR3 is TGCAGTGCTAGAGATAGCCAGGCCCAGCATTTT.

This clonotype was observed at least ten times. The chain recombines TRBV29-1 with TRBJ1-1, with TRBD1 as a possible D gene (5 bases). The CDR3 spans 13 residues. V gave up 3 bases and J gave up 0 bases, with 8 bases separating them. CDR1 is SQVTM, CDR2 ANQGSEA, per germline. The CDR3 nucleotides are TGCAGCGTTGAGAGGACACTGAACACTGAAGCTTTCTTT. This translates into CSVERTLNTEAFF.

This clonotype was recorded a few times. J is TRBJ1-5 and V is TRBV20-1; D gene unclear. The CDR3 has 13 residues. Germline V gives CDR1 DFQATT, CDR2 SNEGSKA (reference sequence). The germline V and J ends were trimmed by 3 bases and 6 bases, with 12 bases remaining between them. The DNA for the CDR3 is TGCAGTGCTAGTCCTCTTGCTCGTCAGCCCCAGCATTTT. Residues: CSASPLARQPQHF.

This clonotype was seen at least ten times. The chain has TRBV5-1 and TRBJ1-2; no firm D call. Germline V gene sequence: CDR1 SGHRS, CDR2 YFSETQ. This CDR3 is built from 14 residues. Trimming pared 3 bases from V and 9 bases from J, leaving 18 bases between. CDR3 sequence: CASSSDDLSGSYTF. The CDR3 nucleotides are TGCGCCAGCAGCTCCGATGACCTATCCGGCAGCTACACCTTC.

Many counts were recorded for this clonotype. The rearrangement uses TRBV28 and TRBJ2-3; 11 bases align to TRBD2. Germline V gene lookup returns CDR1 MDHEN and CDR2 SYDVKM. The length of the CDR3 is 14 residues. The J segment lost 0 bases and the V segment lost 8 bases, leaving 1 base of the junction unmatched. CDR3 residues: CASGTSGSTDTQYF. CDR3 DNA: TGTGCCAGCGGGACTAGCGGCAGCACAGATACGCAGTATTTT.

This chain joins TRBV27 and TRBJ1-2; D gene uncertain. Germline lookup yields CDR1 MNHEY and CDR2 SMNVEV (reference sequence). This CDR3 region has 15 residues. Deletions cut 2 bases from V and 8 bases from J, with 18 bases between. The CDR3 bases are TGTGCCAGCAGTTTAAGCGGCTCGATGTTGGAAGGCTACACCTTC. As protein: CASSLSGSMLEGYTF.

The sample holds a few counts of this clonotype. This sequence joins TRBV12-3 or TRBV12-4 and TRBJ1-6, with a tentative D call TRBD1 (6 bases). This CDR3 has 14 amino acids. V gave up 6 bases and J gave up 5 bases, with 11 bases separating them. This CDR3 reads CASSPRQDNSPLHF. The CDR3 bases are TGTGCCAGCAGCCCTAGACAGGATAATTCACCCCTCCACTTT.

The gene calls are TRBV4-2 and TRBJ2-2, with a weak D call TRBD2 (5 bases). The germline gives CDR1 LGHNA, CDR2 YNFKEQ. The V and J ends lost 1 base and 1 base respectively, with 10 bases between them. The CDR3 runs 16 residues. The CDR3 region is CASSQVIGMNTGELFF. CDR3 sequence (DNA): TGTGCCAGCAGCCAAGTGATCGGGATGAACACCGGGGAGCTGTTTTTT.

This clonotype was detected many times. In DNA form, the CDR3 reads TGCAGTGCTTACCCGGGACTAGCCGCAGATACGCAGTATTTT. Its translation: CSAYPGLAADTQYF. The chain has TRBV20-1 and TRBJ2-3, with TRBD2 matching over 9 bases. J was trimmed by 4 bases and V by 5 bases; bases with no gene match: 7. Germline V gives CDR1 DFQATT, CDR2 SNEGSKA (reference sequence). This CDR3 has 14 residues.

This clonotype occurred a few times. This chain links TRBV28 with TRBJ1-2; D is ambiguous. The length of the CDR3 is 13 residues. Per germline, CDR1 MDHEN and CDR2 SYDVKM. The V gene lost 6 bases and the J gene lost 4 bases, with 12 bases spanning the gap. This chain's CDR3 is CASSLQYPYGYTF. In DNA, the CDR3 is TGTGCCAGCAGCCTACAGTACCCCTATGGCTACACCTTC.

This clonotype has at least ten counts. The gene calls are TRBV21-1 and TRBJ2-7. TRBV21-1 is assigned pseudogene status. The CDR3 runs to 11 residues. The CDR3: CASSKTNEQYF. CDR3 sequence (DNA): TGTGCCAGCAGCAAAACTAACGAGCAGTACTTC.

This clonotype was observed a few times. V gene TRBV3-1 combines with J gene TRBJ2-6, with unresolved D. The CDR3 is 17 amino acids. Germline assignment: CDR1 LGHDT and CDR2 YNNKEL (reference sequence). V was cut by 3 bases and J by 0 bases, with 12 bases left in between. The CDR3 coding sequence is TGTGCCAGCAGCCAGGGCCCACAGTTCTCTGGGGCCAACGTCCTGACTTTC. Its protein is CASSQGPQFSGANVLTF.

Concerning this clonotype itself: One junction end does not reproduce the germline sequence, and a read error may be involved. This chain links TRBV7-8 with TRBJ2-2; tentatively, D is TRBD1 (5 bases). CDR1 SGHVS and CDR2 FQNEAQ come from the germline V gene. The CDR3 is made up of 15 amino acids. The CDR3 region has the DNA TGTGCCAGCAGCTTATCACAGGCCAACATCGGGGAGCTGTTTTTT. Protein product: CASSLSQANIGELFF.

The gene calls are TRBV7-3 and TRBJ2-1; the match to TRBD2 covers 8 bases. The CDR3 contains 15 residues. CDR1 and CDR2 (germline): SGHTA, FQGTGA. Trimming cost V 6 bases and J 2 bases; bases outside gene matches: 6. This chain's CDR3 is CASSALAATYNEQFF. DNA for the CDR3: TGTGCCAGCAGTGCACTAGCGGCTACCTACAATGAGCAGTTCTTC.

This clonotype was counted many times. The rearrangement links TRBV4-1 to TRBJ2-7, with D tentatively TRBD1 (6 bases). CDR3 length: 13 amino acids. The V end lost 6 bases, the J end lost 1 base, and 10 bases lay between the germline ends. Germline assignment: CDR1 MGHRA and CDR2 YSYEKL. CDR3 sequence: CASRDQGSYEQYF. The CDR3 DNA reads as TGCGCCAGCAGGGATCAGGGGTCCTACGAGCAGTACTTC.

J is TRBJ1-2 and V is TRBV5-6; a weak D match, TRBD1 (6 bases). The germline V gene has CDR1 SGHDT and CDR2 YYEEEE. The germline V and J ends were trimmed by 5 bases and 7 bases, with 12 bases remaining between them. This CDR3 has 12 amino acids. The CDR3 spells CASSKGGTGYTF. Here the CDR3 DNA reads TGTGCCAGCAGTAAAGGGGGAACTGGCTACACCTTC.

This clonotype was counted at least ten times. The chain uses TRBV28 and TRBJ1-1; D remains ambiguous. Trimming pared 4 bases from V and 1 base from J, leaving 13 bases between. Germline assignment: CDR1 MDHEN and CDR2 SYDVKM. The CDR3 is made up of 15 amino acids. Here the CDR3 reads CASSSPDGKNTEAFF. Here the CDR3 DNA reads TGTGCCAGCAGTTCCCCCGACGGAAAGAACACTGAAGCTTTCTTT.

The chain is built from TRBV6-5 and TRBJ1-6, with D perhaps matching TRBD1 (6 bases). The germline V gene encodes CDR1 MNHEY and CDR2 SVGAGI. This CDR3 is built from 16 residues. The ends were cut back, 2 bases at V and 7 bases at J, with 15 bases in the middle. The CDR3 region is CASSYEGEGINSPLHF. DNA for the CDR3: TGTGCCAGCAGTTACGAGGGGGAAGGGATAAATTCACCCCTCCACTTT.

This clonotype was seen a handful of times. V is TRBV6-6 and J is TRBJ1-6; 7 bases match TRBD1. Germline CDR1 MNHNY, CDR2 SVGAGI (reference sequence). The CDR3 totals 14 residues. The V gene end was trimmed by 2 bases and the J gene end by 9 bases; junction bases not matched to a gene: 4. CDR3 sequence reads: CASSYDRDLSPLHF. CDR3 nucleotides: TGTGCCAGCAGTTACGACAGGGATCTTTCACCCCTCCACTTT.

V gene TRBV10-3 combines with J gene TRBJ1-6; D gene ambiguous. Deletions cut 1 base from V and 6 bases from J, with 4 bases between. This CDR3 has 13 amino acids. Germline values: CDR1 ENHRY, CDR2 SYGVKD. CDR3 DNA: TGTGCCATCAGTGAGTTCTCTAATTCACCCCTCCACTTT. Amino acid sequence: CAISEFSNSPLHF.